The subject of this entry is one TCR beta chain. This sample was included in a study of blood T cell repertoires in COVID-19. The assay was immunoSEQ multiplex PCR, and TCRdb's table has in-frame clones only and misses some. The profile shows 250,000 to 350,000 clones, under 90% of them singletons. The V gene's germline CDR1 is MDHEN and CDR2 SYDVKM. With 5 bases clipped from V and 12 bases from J, the junction kept 16 bases outside the gene matches. The CDR3 has 16 amino acids. The receptor comes from a woman between 35 and 50 years old who had recovered from COVID-19. V and J are TRBV28 and TRBJ1-6, with 7 bases fitting TRBD1. Input material: peripheral blood. The CDR3 spells CASSLTQTGPGGPLHF. DNA of the CDR3: TGTGCCAGCAGTCTTACTCAGACAGGGCCCGGGGGACCCCTCCACTTT.